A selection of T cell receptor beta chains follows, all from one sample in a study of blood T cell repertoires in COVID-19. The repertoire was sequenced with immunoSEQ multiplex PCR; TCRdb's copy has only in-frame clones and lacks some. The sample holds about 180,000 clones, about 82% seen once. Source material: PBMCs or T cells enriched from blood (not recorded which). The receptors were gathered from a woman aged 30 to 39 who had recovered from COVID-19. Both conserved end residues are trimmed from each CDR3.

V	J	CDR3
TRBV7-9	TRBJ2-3	ASSLAEGPDTQY
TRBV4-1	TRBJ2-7	ASSTLANYEQY
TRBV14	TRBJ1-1	ASRGTGGASDTEAF
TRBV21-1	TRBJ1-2	ASSKPKPPGQGETGYT
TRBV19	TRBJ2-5	ASSIEGRIQETQY
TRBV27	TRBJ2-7	ASSLSEAYEQY
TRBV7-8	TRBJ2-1	ASSLESLASSYNEQF
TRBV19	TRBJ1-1	ASRDRGVTEAF
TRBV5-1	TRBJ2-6	ASTDQASGANVLT
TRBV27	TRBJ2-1	ASSFTSSYNEQF
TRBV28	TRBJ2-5	ASSPGALAGVRETQY
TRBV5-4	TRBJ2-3	AGYSGISTDTQY
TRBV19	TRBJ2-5	ASSPSTGALEETQY
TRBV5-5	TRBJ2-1	ASSSAGKTYNEQF
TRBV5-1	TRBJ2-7	ASSGTSGTSYEQY
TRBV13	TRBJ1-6	ASSLGPGVEAYNSPLH
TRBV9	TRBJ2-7	ASSVADQLAAEQY
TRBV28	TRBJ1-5	ASSKLDLDGEESAQH